This T cell receptor beta chain was obtained from a study of cytomegalovirus exposure and HLA in healthy donors. Overall study findings and caveats: The listing of 150 to 200 TCR beta chains classed them as cytomegalovirus-associated.

A note on this clone: Its target is not known.

PCR primers comprised 60 Vbeta and 13 Jbeta primers. Sequencing was performed with immunoSEQ multiplex PCR; in TCRdb, only in-frame clones are kept and a portion is missing. In total, the table holds roughly 35,000 clones. CDR3 length: 13 amino acids. Trimming stripped 6 bases from V and 1 base from J, with 9 bases between. Per germline, CDR1 MNHNS and CDR2 SASEGT. The sequenced material came from PBMCs. V gene TRBV6-1 combines with J gene TRBJ1-1, with no clear D. This sequence was found in a middle-aged woman in good health and CMV-seropositive. DNA for the CDR3: TGTGCCAGCAGGATCTCCGGGAACACTGAAGCTTTCTTT. Its translation: CASRISGNTEAFF.